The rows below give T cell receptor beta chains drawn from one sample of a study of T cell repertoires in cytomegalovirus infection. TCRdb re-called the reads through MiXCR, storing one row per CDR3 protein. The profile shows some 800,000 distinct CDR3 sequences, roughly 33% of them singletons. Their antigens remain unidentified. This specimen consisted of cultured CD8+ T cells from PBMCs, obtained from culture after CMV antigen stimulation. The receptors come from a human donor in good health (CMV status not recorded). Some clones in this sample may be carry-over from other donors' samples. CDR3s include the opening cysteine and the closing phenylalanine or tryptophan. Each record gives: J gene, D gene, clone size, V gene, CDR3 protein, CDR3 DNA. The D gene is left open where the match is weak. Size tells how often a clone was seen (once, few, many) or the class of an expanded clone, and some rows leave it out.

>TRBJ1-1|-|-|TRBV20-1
CSARDPGTEAFF
TGCAGTGCTAGGGACCCAGGGACTGAAGCTTTCTTT
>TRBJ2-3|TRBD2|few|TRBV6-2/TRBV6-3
CASSSWTSGTDTQYF
TGTGCCAGCAGTTCCTGGACTAGCGGCACAGATACGCAGTATTTT
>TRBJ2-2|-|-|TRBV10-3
CAIMGSGELFF
TGTGCCATCATGGGATCCGGGGAGCTGTTTTTT
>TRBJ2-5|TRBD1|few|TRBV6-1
CASNRPGQGVTSRETQYF
TGTGCCAGCAATAGACCGGGACAGGGGGTTACGTCTCGAGAGACCCAGTACTTC
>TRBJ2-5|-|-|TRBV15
CATSGFGGETQYF
TGTGCCACCAGCGGTTTTGGGGGAGAGACCCAGTACTTC
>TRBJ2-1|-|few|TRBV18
CASSPYRLGNEQFF
TGTGCCAGCTCACCTTACCGTTTAGGAAATGAGCAGTTCTTC
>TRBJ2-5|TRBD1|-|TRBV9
CASSPRRGRGLGETQYF
TGTGCCAGCAGCCCCCGGCGGGGCAGGGGGCTCGGAGAGACCCAGTACTTC
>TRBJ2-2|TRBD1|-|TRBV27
CASRKGAYTGELFF
TGTGCCAGCCGGAAGGGGGCATATACCGGGGAGCTGTTTTTT
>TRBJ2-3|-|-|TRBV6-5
CASSYVAGIDTQYF
TGTGCCAGCAGTTACGTGGCGGGGATAGATACGCAGTATTTT
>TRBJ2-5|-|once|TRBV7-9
CASSAPAGEETQYF
TGTGCCAGCAGCGCTCCCGCCGGGGAAGAGACCCAGTACTTC
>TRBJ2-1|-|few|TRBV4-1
CASSQGMWGANEQFF
TGCGCCAGCAGCCAGGGTATGTGGGGGGCGAATGAGCAGTTCTTC
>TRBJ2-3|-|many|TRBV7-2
CASSSRVFTDTQYF
TGTGCCAGCAGTTCCAGAGTTTTCACAGATACGCAGTATTTT
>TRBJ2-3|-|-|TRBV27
CASSYAVSDTDTQYF
TGTGCCAGCAGTTACGCCGTTAGCGACACAGATACGCAGTATTTT
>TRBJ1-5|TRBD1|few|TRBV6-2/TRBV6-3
CASRTGGILPQHF
TGTGCCAGCCGGACAGGAGGGATTTTGCCCCAGCATTTT
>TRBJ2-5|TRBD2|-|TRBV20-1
CSASPILAVLQETQYF
TGCAGTGCTAGTCCCATTCTAGCGGTACTACAAGAGACCCAGTACTTC
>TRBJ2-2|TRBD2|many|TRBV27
CASSQRGGNTGELFF
TGTGCCAGCAGTCAGCGGGGGGGGAACACCGGGGAGCTGTTTTTT
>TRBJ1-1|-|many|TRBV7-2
CASSFSTGTEAFF
TGTGCCAGCAGCTTTTCTACGGGTACTGAAGCTTTCTTT
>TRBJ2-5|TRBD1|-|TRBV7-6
CASSLAGEGAGQETQYF
TGTGCCAGCAGCTTAGCGGGCGAGGGGGCGGGCCAAGAGACCCAGTACTTC